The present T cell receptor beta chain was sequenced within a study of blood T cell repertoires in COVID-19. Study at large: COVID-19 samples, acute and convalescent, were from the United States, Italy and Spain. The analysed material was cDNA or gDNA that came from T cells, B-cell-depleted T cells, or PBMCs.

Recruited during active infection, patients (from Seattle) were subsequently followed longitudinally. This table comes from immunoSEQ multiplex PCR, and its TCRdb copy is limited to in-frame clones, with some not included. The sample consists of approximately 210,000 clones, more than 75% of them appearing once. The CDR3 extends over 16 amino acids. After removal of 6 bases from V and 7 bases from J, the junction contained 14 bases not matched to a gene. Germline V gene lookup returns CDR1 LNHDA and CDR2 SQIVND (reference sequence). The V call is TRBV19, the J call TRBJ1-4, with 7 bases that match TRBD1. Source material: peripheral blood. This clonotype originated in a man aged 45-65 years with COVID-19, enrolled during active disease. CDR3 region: CASRPSRFGTAEKLFF. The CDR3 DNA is TGTGCCAGTAGGCCGTCCCGTTTTGGGACAGCTGAAAAACTGTTTTTT.